This TCR beta chain appears in the sequencing data of a study of cytomegalovirus exposure and HLA in healthy donors. Losses at the gene ends were 4 bases for V and 2 bases for J; bases not matched to a gene: 2. Per the germline V gene, CDR1 is SGHRS and CDR2 is YFSETQ. The CDR3 loop spans 14 amino acids. As regards this clone: The sample has other DNA sequences that encode this CDR3 too.

Primers: 60 Vbeta forward and 13 Jbeta reverse. Some clones are missing from TCRdb's copy, which holds only in-frame ones; the method was immunoSEQ multiplex PCR. The data contain 200,000 to 250,000 clones, over 75% of them singletons. The receptor's source is a man between 18 and 29 years old in good health and CMV-seronegative. V usage is TRBV5-1 and J usage is TRBJ2-2; 7 bases fit TRBD1. The sample was PBMCs. CDR3 DNA sequence: TGCGCCAGCAGCCCAGGGGGAAACACCGGGGAGCTGTTTTTT. Residues: CASSPGGNTGELFF. The variable domain in full, with the rest retrieved from reference TRBV5-1 and TRBJ2-2, is KAGVTQTPRYLIKTRGQQVTLSCSPISGHRSVSWYQQTPGQGLQFLFEYFSETQRNKGNFPGRFSGRQFSNSRSEMNVSTLELGDSALYLCASSPGGNTGELFFGEGSRLTVL.